This passage covers 13 T cell receptor beta chains from one sample sequenced in a study of siplizumab effects on memory and regulatory T cells. Produced via immunoSEQ multiplex PCR; TCRdb's table is partial and in-frame only. The sample lists under 100,000 clones; approximately 86% were seen once. Sequencing was carried out using Tregs sorted from blood. These receptors originate from a human donor in good health.

The table lists this clone with a count of one. Here the CDR3 DNA reads TGTGCCAGCAGAGGACAGGGTTGGACTGAAGCTTTCTTT. Translating it yields CASRGQGWTEAFF. The chain employs TRBV7-2 and TRBJ1-1; 8 nucleotides line up with TRBD1. The V gene's germline CDR1 is SGHTA and CDR2 FQGNSA. This CDR3 is built from 13 residues. Germline trimming cut 6 bases from V and 5 bases from J; bases unmatched to any gene: 5.

The chain joins TRBV6-6 to TRBJ2-7; D is unclear. V gave up 0 bases and J gave up 5 bases, with 8 bases separating them. Per the germline V gene, CDR1 is MNHNY and CDR2 is SVGAGI (reference sequence). The CDR3 runs 13 residues. The chain's CDR3 is CASSYSVAHEQYF. The CDR3 nucleotides are TGTGCCAGCAGTTACTCGGTGGCCCACGAGCAGTACTTC.

This chain uses TRBV20-1 with TRBJ2-7; D might be TRBD1 (6 bases). Germline V gene data show CDR1 as DFQATT and CDR2 as SNEGSKA (reference sequence). The CDR3 consists of 11 residues. Trimming pared 5 bases from V and 2 bases from J, leaving 7 bases between. The DNA for the CDR3 is TGCAGTGCTTACAGGGCCTACGAGCAGTACTTC. This translates into CSAYRAYEQYF.

This clone was recorded only once. This rearrangement joins TRBV5-4 to TRBJ1-1; tentative D call: TRBD1 (5 bases). V shed 6 bases and J shed 2 bases, with 14 bases lying between them. The CDR3 has 14 residues. CDR1 and CDR2 from the germline V gene are SGHNT and YYREEE (reference sequence). For the CDR3, the DNA is TGTGCCAGCACCCTGGGGGGGGTAAACACTGAAGCTTTCTTT. Its protein is CASTLGGVNTEAFF.

The rearrangement links TRBV7-3 to TRBJ2-1; D is unclear. This CDR3 is built from 12 residues. CDR1 and CDR2 (germline): SGHTA, FQGTGA. V was shortened by 8 bases and J by 9 bases, with 14 bases between the two germline ends. The DNA of the CDR3 is TGTGCCAGCGGGTCCGGGCCCAGTGAGCAGTTCTTC. Amino acids: CASGSGPSEQFF.

V and J are TRBV6-1 and TRBJ1-4; no clear D gene. Germline CDR1 MNHNS, CDR2 SASEGT. V was shortened by 4 bases and J by 5 bases, with 8 bases between the two germline ends. The CDR3 sequence is 13 residues long. As DNA, the CDR3 is TGTGCCAGCAGTGTTTCGAGGAATGAAAAACTGTTTTTT. This encodes CASSVSRNEKLFF.

The chain is built from TRBV18 and TRBJ1-1, with no clear D. Trimming cost V 7 bases and J 1 base, with 13 bases left between them. The CDR3 has 14 residues. Germline V gene lookup returns CDR1 KGHSH and CDR2 LQKENI. CDR3 sequence reads: CASFGEAGNTEAFF. CDR3 DNA sequence: TGTGCCAGCTTCGGGGAAGCTGGGAACACTGAAGCTTTCTTT.

The chain recombines TRBV5-1 with TRBJ2-5; D is possibly TRBD1 or TRBD2 (6 bases each). From germline, CDR1 is SGHRS and CDR2 YFSETQ. There are 14 residues in the CDR3. V lost 0 bases and J lost 5, with 11 bases in between. In nucleotides, the CDR3 is TGCGCCAGCAGCTTGGATAGGGGGAGGGAGACCCAGTACTTC. It is translated as CASSLDRGRETQYF.

The rearrangement joins TRBV7-2 to TRBJ2-6; D is perhaps TRBD1 or TRBD2 (6 bases each). Germline lookup yields CDR1 SGHTA and CDR2 FQGNSA. V was clipped by 5 bases and J by 0 bases, with 20 bases between them. There are 19 residues in the CDR3. The CDR3 protein is CASSPRLGGIGSGANVLTF. The CDR3 region has the DNA TGTGCCAGCAGCCCAAGACTAGGGGGGATAGGCTCTGGGGCCAACGTCCTGACTTTC.

In its sample, this clone was seen once. The V gene is TRBV30, the J gene TRBJ1-6; 10 bases map to TRBD1. Germline CDR1 and CDR2: GTSNPN and SVGIG (reference sequence). This CDR3 comprises 12 residues. CDR3 coding DNA: TGTGCTTCCGGGACAGGGGTGTCACCCCTCCACTTT. It yields the protein CASGTGVSPLHF.

This clone was recorded only once. This chain joins TRBV5-6 and TRBJ1-5; D is uncertain. V lost 1 base and J lost 3, with 11 bases in between. The CDR3 is 15 residues long. Germline loops: CDR1 SGHDT, CDR2 YYEEEE. Here the CDR3 DNA reads TGTGCCAGCAGCTTGAAGATCAGTTTCAATCAGCCCCAGCATTTT. Protein product: CASSLKISFNQPQHF.

This rearrangement joins TRBV5-1 to TRBJ2-7, with a tentative D call TRBD1 (6 bases). This CDR3 spans 17 amino acids. V was trimmed by 4 bases and J by 3 bases, leaving 23 bases between them. From germline, CDR1 is SGHRS and CDR2 YFSETQ. The CDR3 nucleotides are TGCGCCAGCAGCCCACCAGACAGGTCACTCGGCGTCTACGAGCAGTACTTC. Translating gives CASSPPDRSLGVYEQYF. Based on the CDR3 plus reference TRBV5-1 and TRBJ2-7, the full variable domain is KAGVTQTPRYLIKTRGQQVTLSCSPISGHRSVSWYQQTPGQGLQFLFEYFSETQRNKGNFPGRFSGRQFSNSRSEMNVSTLELGDSALYLCASSPPDRSLGVYEQYFGPGTRLTVT.

This clone was found a few times. This chain joins TRBV5-1 and TRBJ1-2, with 10 positions matching TRBD1. Per germline, CDR1 SGHRS and CDR2 YFSETQ. Losses at the gene ends were 4 bases for V and 8 bases for J; bases not matched to a gene: 8. This CDR3 is 14 amino acids long. The CDR3 coding sequence is TGCGCCAGCAGCGACCGGGACAGGGGTGACGGCTACACCTTC. Its translation: CASSDRDRGDGYTF.